A selection of T cell receptor beta chains follows, all from one sample in a study of T cells in Graves' hyperthyroidism and ophthalmopathy. TCRdb itself ran the multiplex PCR reads through MiXCR, one entry per CDR3 protein. The data contain about 640,000 distinct CDR3 sequences, roughly 15% of them singletons. Sample: blood. The source is a woman aged 45-65 years with Graves' ophthalmopathy. The CDR3 runs from the conserved cysteine through the conserved F or W. Fields, in order: V gene, clone size, CDR3 length, J gene, D gene, CDR3 protein, CDR3 DNA. D genes are given only for firm matches. The size entry is marked missing in some rows and otherwise reads once, few, many or a size class.

V gene: TRBV12-3/TRBV12-4; clone size: many; CDR3 length: 13; J gene: TRBJ2-2; D gene: TRBD1; CDR3 protein: CASSHRGTGELFF; CDR3 DNA: TGTGCCAGCAGCCACAGGGGAACCGGGGAGCTGTTTTTT
V gene: TRBV3-1; clone size: .; CDR3 length: 13; J gene: TRBJ1-2; D gene: .; CDR3 protein: CASSQETHLGYTF; CDR3 DNA: TGTGCCAGCAGCCAAGAGACTCACCTTGGCTACACCTTC
V gene: TRBV29-1; clone size: .; CDR3 length: 16; J gene: TRBJ2-6; D gene: .; CDR3 protein: CSVAGASFSGANVLTF; CDR3 DNA: TGCAGCGTTGCCGGGGCCTCCTTCTCTGGGGCCAACGTCCTGACTTTC
V gene: TRBV29-1; clone size: .; CDR3 length: 14; J gene: TRBJ2-7; D gene: .; CDR3 protein: CSVEGGLSSYEQYF; CDR3 DNA: TGCAGCGTTGAAGGGGGACTGAGCTCCTACGAGCAGTACTTC
V gene: TRBV18; clone size: many; CDR3 length: 16; J gene: TRBJ2-7; D gene: TRBD2; CDR3 protein: CASSSTTGTRGHEQYF; CDR3 DNA: TGTGCCAGCTCATCAACAACCGGGACTAGAGGCCACGAGCAGTACTTC
V gene: TRBV7-2; clone size: many; CDR3 length: 15; J gene: TRBJ2-7; D gene: TRBD1; CDR3 protein: CASSPSRDRVNEQYF; CDR3 DNA: TGTGCCAGCAGCCCCAGCCGGGACAGGGTTAACGAGCAGTACTTC
V gene: TRBV12-3/TRBV12-4; clone size: many; CDR3 length: 16; J gene: TRBJ2-7; D gene: .; CDR3 protein: CASSPSVGRPPYEQYF; CDR3 DNA: TGTGCCAGCAGCCCCAGTGTGGGCAGGCCCCCCTACGAGCAGTACTTC
V gene: TRBV20-1; clone size: .; CDR3 length: 14; J gene: TRBJ2-2; D gene: TRBD2; CDR3 protein: CSAISGGGTGELFF; CDR3 DNA: TGCAGTGCTATTTCGGGAGGGGGAACCGGGGAGCTGTTTTTT
V gene: TRBV13; clone size: few; CDR3 length: 11; J gene: TRBJ2-1; D gene: .; CDR3 protein: CASSFVWEQFF; CDR3 DNA: TGTGCCAGCAGTTTTGTATGGGAGCAGTTCTTC
V gene: TRBV24-1; clone size: few; CDR3 length: 16; J gene: TRBJ2-2; D gene: .; CDR3 protein: CATSEAGTLDTGELFF; CDR3 DNA: TGTGCCACCAGTGAGGCCGGGACACTGGACACCGGGGAGCTGTTTTTT
V gene: TRBV27; clone size: many; CDR3 length: 16; J gene: TRBJ2-2; D gene: TRBD2; CDR3 protein: CASSFLSGRAVGELFF; CDR3 DNA: TGTGCCAGCAGTTTTTTGAGCGGGAGGGCCGTCGGGGAGCTGTTTTTT
V gene: TRBV20-1; clone size: .; CDR3 length: 12; J gene: TRBJ2-7; D gene: .; CDR3 protein: CSARGPSYEQYF; CDR3 DNA: TGCAGTGCTAGAGGCCCCTCCTACGAGCAGTACTTC
V gene: TRBV20-1; clone size: few; CDR3 length: 12; J gene: TRBJ1-2; D gene: TRBD1; CDR3 protein: CSARVTGVGYTF; CDR3 DNA: TGCAGTGCTAGAGTAACAGGGGTTGGCTACACCTTC
V gene: TRBV5-1; clone size: .; CDR3 length: 15; J gene: TRBJ2-7; D gene: TRBD2; CDR3 protein: CASSIRAGGSYEQYF; CDR3 DNA: TGCGCCAGCAGTATTAGAGCGGGAGGCTCCTACGAGCAGTACTTC
V gene: TRBV20-1; clone size: many; CDR3 length: 15; J gene: TRBJ2-1; D gene: TRBD1; CDR3 protein: CSAFVGTGYYNEQFF; CDR3 DNA: TGCAGTGCTTTCGTGGGGACAGGGTACTACAATGAGCAGTTCTTC
V gene: TRBV18; clone size: few; CDR3 length: 15; J gene: TRBJ2-7; D gene: TRBD2; CDR3 protein: CASSPFPLAGVEQYF; CDR3 DNA: TGTGCCAGCTCACCATTCCCTCTAGCGGGAGTTGAGCAGTACTTC
V gene: TRBV7-9; clone size: few; CDR3 length: 12; J gene: TRBJ1-1; D gene: .; CDR3 protein: CASSHDGTEAFF; CDR3 DNA: TGTGCCAGCAGCCATGACGGGACTGAAGCTTTCTTT
V gene: TRBV10-3; clone size: few; CDR3 length: 15; J gene: TRBJ2-3; D gene: .; CDR3 protein: CAIKEGLIITDTQYF; CDR3 DNA: TGTGCCATCAAAGAAGGGCTAATTATCACAGATACGCAGTATTTT
V gene: TRBV7-2; clone size: .; CDR3 length: 18; J gene: TRBJ2-1; D gene: TRBD2; CDR3 protein: CASSLTSGRIGRSNEQFF; CDR3 DNA: TGTGCCAGCAGCTTAACTAGCGGGAGAATTGGGCGAAGCAATGAGCAGTTCTTC
V gene: TRBV15; clone size: .; CDR3 length: 15; J gene: TRBJ1-1; D gene: .; CDR3 protein: CATSRDLGAHPGAFF; CDR3 DNA: TGTGCCACCAGCAGAGATCTCGGGGCGCATCCGGGAGCTTTCTTT
V gene: TRBV2; clone size: many; CDR3 length: 14; J gene: TRBJ1-5; D gene: TRBD1; CDR3 protein: CASRMTGSNQPQHF; CDR3 DNA: TGTGCCAGCAGGATGACAGGGTCTAATCAGCCCCAGCATTTT
V gene: TRBV18; clone size: many; CDR3 length: 12; J gene: TRBJ1-5; D gene: TRBD1; CDR3 protein: CASSTGGQPQHF; CDR3 DNA: TGTGCCAGCTCCACAGGGGGCCAGCCCCAGCATTTT
V gene: TRBV4-3; clone size: few; CDR3 length: 18; J gene: TRBJ1-4; D gene: .; CDR3 protein: CASSQNPVTGRENEKLFF; CDR3 DNA: TGCGCCAGCAGCCAAAATCCGGTTACTGGCAGGGAAAATGAAAAACTGTTTTTT
V gene: TRBV24-1; clone size: few; CDR3 length: 11; J gene: TRBJ1-2; D gene: .; CDR3 protein: CATSDIYGYTF; CDR3 DNA: TGTGCCACCAGTGACATCTATGGCTACACCTTC